Presented here are 28 T cell receptor beta chains from one specimen sequenced in a study of human T cells and chemical hapten exposure. Time point meaning: patch test 3, about 24 weeks after DPC sensitization. Treatment reported: therapeutic diphenylcyclopropenone sensitization with weekly scalp DPC. TCRdb re-called the RACE reads with MiXCR, one entry per CDR3 protein. This sample carries tens of thousands of distinct CDR3 sequences, approximately 11% of them seen once, and the ten largest clones take 0.8% to 1.2%. Sample: whole blood, taken in connection with sensitization to the hapten diphenylcyclopropenone (DPC). All receptors derive from a woman in her twenties or thirties with alopecia areata. Some clones in this sample may be carry-over from other donors' samples.

This clonotype was counted many times. The chain uses TRBV6-6 and TRBJ1-2, with TRBD1 as a possible D gene (6 bases). The germline CDR1 and CDR2 sequences are MNHNY and SVGAGI (reference sequence). This CDR3 region has 15 residues. V lost 0 bases and J lost 6, with 14 bases in between. The CDR3 protein is CASSYSDIKGDGYTF. Here the CDR3 DNA reads TGTGCCAGCAGTTACTCAGACATCAAGGGGGATGGCTACACCTTC.

This clonotype has ten or more counts. This chain joins TRBV23-1 and TRBJ2-1, with D possibly TRBD2 on 6 matching bases. TRBV23-1 is identified as an open reading frame with a role that is uncertain. The CDR3 length is 13 residues. V was clipped by 0 bases and J by 9 bases, with 9 bases between them. In nucleotides, the CDR3 is TGCGCCAGCAGTCAATCGGGGGGACGTGAGCAGTTCTTC. It yields the protein CASSQSGGREQFF.

There are a few counts of this clonotype. The chain is built from TRBV29-1 and TRBJ2-1; perhaps TRBD1 as D (5 bases). The ends were cut back, 8 bases at V and 4 bases at J, with 9 bases in the middle. CDR1 and CDR2 (germline): SQVTM, ANQGSEA. The CDR3 has 11 amino acids. In DNA form, the CDR3 reads TGCAGCTCACAGGTTTACAATGAGCAGTTCTTC. Amino acid sequence: CSSQVYNEQFF.

The rearrangement uses TRBV4-2 and TRBJ2-1; 8 bases are a match to TRBD1. Germline CDR1 LGHNA, CDR2 YNFKEQ. The CDR3 consists of 16 residues. J lost 1 base, V lost 5 bases, and 7 bases had no gene match. CDR3 nucleotides: TGTGCCAGCAGCTTCGACAGGGGAAGTTCCTACAATGAGCAGTTCTTC. The encoded protein is CASSFDRGSSYNEQFF.

This clonotype came up many times. The genes are TRBV4-2 and TRBJ1-4, with 10 bases identical to TRBD1. The CDR3 is 16 residues long. V lost 1 base and J lost 5; bases outside the gene matches: 4. Germline V gives CDR1 LGHNA, CDR2 YNFKEQ. CDR3 protein: CASSQADRGPNEKLFF. Written as DNA, the CDR3 is TGTGCCAGCAGCCAAGCAGACAGGGGGCCCAATGAAAAACTGTTTTTT.

This chain uses TRBV6-5 with TRBJ2-5; possibly TRBD2 for D (5 bases). This CDR3 comprises 13 residues. Trimming shortened V by 4 bases and J by 7 bases, and 13 bases separated the two germline ends. The germline gives CDR1 MNHEY, CDR2 SVGAGI. The CDR3 here is CASSSAGLRTQYF. The DNA for the CDR3 is TGTGCCAGCAGTTCGGCGGGCCTTCGGACCCAGTACTTC.

The V gene is TRBV20-1, the J gene TRBJ1-2; TRBD1 is a possible D gene (6 bases). Germline V gene lookup returns CDR1 DFQATT and CDR2 SNEGSKA (reference sequence). Between the trimmed V and J ends, which lost 6 bases and 4 bases, there was a span of 18 bases. This CDR3 region has 14 residues. CDR3 residues: CSATKGGLGYGYTF. The CDR3 DNA reads TGCAGTGCAACGAAGGGGGGCCTAGGCTATGGCTACACCTTC.

In this sample, this clonotype turned up many times. This chain joins TRBV10-1 and TRBJ1-1; TRBD1 aligns across 9 bases. Germline V CDR1 and CDR2: WNHNN, SYGVQD (reference sequence). The CDR3 loop spans 13 amino acids. V was pared by 5 bases and J by 8 bases, with 6 bases of the junction left unmatched. This chain's CDR3 is CASSITGGLEAFF. CDR3 DNA sequence: TGCGCCAGCAGTATTACAGGGGGCCTCGAAGCTTTCTTT.

The gene calls are TRBV18 and TRBJ2-6, with unresolved D. The CDR3 loop spans 14 amino acids. CDR1 is KGHSH, CDR2 LQKENI, per germline. Between the trimmed V and J ends, which lost 5 bases and 1 base, there was a span of 6 bases. Written as DNA, the CDR3 is TGTGCCAGCTCAGACACTTCTGGGGCCAACGTCCTGACTTTC. Translated: CASSDTSGANVLTF.

CDR3 loop: CASSPGQFNYGYTF. The CDR3 DNA reads as TGTGCCAGCTCACCGGGACAGTTTAACTATGGCTACACCTTC. This chain joins TRBV18 and TRBJ1-2; TRBD1 agrees at 7 bases. Germline trimming cut 3 bases from V and 1 base from J; bases unmatched to any gene: 2. The germline CDR1 and CDR2 sequences are KGHSH and LQKENI. The CDR3 loop spans 14 amino acids. The complete variable domain, with remaining parts taken from reference TRBV18 and TRBJ1-2, reads NAGVMQNPRHLVRRRGQEARLRCSPMKGHSHVYWYRQLPEEGLKFMVYLQKENIIDESGMPKERFSAEFPKEGPSILRIQQVVRGDSAAYFCASSPGQFNYGYTFGSGTRLTVV.

The chain employs TRBV20-1 and TRBJ2-3; D is uncertain. This CDR3 comprises 15 residues. V was shortened by 8 bases and J by 0 bases, with 18 bases between the two germline ends. Germline CDR1 DFQATT, CDR2 SNEGSKA (reference sequence). The CDR3 nucleotides are TGCAGTCCCCTGACCCTGACCTCTAGCACAGATACGCAGTATTTT. Protein sequence: CSPLTLTSSTDTQYF.

The sample holds many counts of this clonotype. The CDR3 sequence is CASSLRYGYTF. In DNA, the CDR3 is TGTGCCAGCAGTTTACGTTATGGCTACACCTTC. The chain links TRBV12-3 or TRBV12-4 to TRBJ1-2; D uncertain. The CDR3 spans 11 residues. Trimming left V 2 bases short and J 5 bases short, with 3 bases between.

The chain carries TRBV4-1 and TRBJ2-2, with 10 nucleotides matching TRBD2. V lost 4 bases to trimming and J lost 7 bases; unmatched junction nucleotides: 12. Looked up from germline, CDR1 is MGHRA and CDR2 is YSYEKL. The CDR3 runs to 17 residues. The CDR3 DNA follows: TGCGCCAGCAGCCCATCCCTTAGCGGGGGGAAGGACGGGGAGCTGTTTTTT. This gives the protein CASSPSLSGGKDGELFF.

This clonotype has at least ten counts. The chain has TRBV2 and TRBJ2-3; D uncertain. V lost 2 bases to trimming and J lost 3 bases, with 0 bases between them. Germline V gene lookup returns CDR1 SNHLY and CDR2 FYNNEI. This CDR3 contains 11 residues. CDR3 nucleotide sequence: TGTGCCAGCAGTGAAACAGATACGCAGTATTTT. Encoded protein: CASSETDTQYF.

The chain combines TRBV27 with TRBJ1-6; D is unresolved. Deletions cut 5 bases from V and 7 bases from J, with 12 bases between. The CDR3 contains 14 residues. Germline loops: CDR1 MNHEY, CDR2 SMNVEV (reference sequence). CDR3 sequence: CASSDKGINSPLHF. The CDR3 coding sequence is TGTGCCAGCAGTGACAAGGGAATCAATTCACCCCTCCACTTT.

This clonotype has ten or more counts. The chain employs TRBV6-2 or TRBV6-3 and TRBJ2-7, with 8 bases matching TRBD2. In germline, CDR1 is MNHEY, CDR2 SVGEGT. V lost 3 bases and J lost 0; bases outside the gene matches: 7. The CDR3 has 16 residues. CDR3: CASSYTSGDSSYEQYV. CDR3 nucleotides: TGTGCCAGCAGTTATACTAGCGGAGACAGCTCCTACGAGCAGTACGTC.

The chain recombines TRBV10-1 with TRBJ2-3, with D unresolved. Germline values: CDR1 WNHNN, CDR2 SYGVQD (reference sequence). The CDR3 is 15 amino acids. The V end lost 7 bases, the J end lost 0 bases, and 14 bases lay between the germline ends. CDR3 residues: CASTPSAGSTDTQYF. CDR3 DNA sequence: TGCGCCAGCACCCCAAGCGCAGGCAGCACAGATACGCAGTATTTT.

The rearrangement joins TRBV11-1 to TRBJ2-5; D not certain. V gave up 5 bases and J gave up 0 bases, with 7 bases separating them. The CDR3 sequence is 13 residues long. CDR1 is SGHAT, CDR2 FQDESV, per germline (reference sequence). The CDR3 nucleotides read TGTGCCAGCAGCATCCCATACCAAGAGACCCAGTACTTC. Protein product: CASSIPYQETQYF.

This clonotype has just a few counts. The V gene is TRBV6-5, the J gene TRBJ1-5; D not certain. The V end was cut by 6 bases, the J end by 2 bases, with 14 bases between. The CDR3 spans 15 residues. The germline gives CDR1 MNHEY, CDR2 SVGAGI. The CDR3 is CASSPYGGGNQPQHF. The CDR3 coding sequence is TGTGCCAGCAGCCCTTATGGAGGAGGCAATCAGCCCCAGCATTTT.

This clonotype was observed a handful of times. This chain connects TRBV12-3 or TRBV12-4 to TRBJ2-6; TRBD1 might be the D (6 bases). This CDR3 is 13 amino acids long. Between the trimmed V and J ends, which lost 6 bases and 11 bases, there was a span of 14 bases. CDR3: CASRVTGTHVLTF. DNA of the CDR3: TGTGCCAGCAGGGTAACAGGGACCCACGTCCTGACTTTC.

At least ten counts were recorded for this clonotype. The J gene is TRBJ1-2, the V gene TRBV7-6, with a tentative D call TRBD1 (6 bases). Trimming shortened V by 5 bases and J by 0 bases, and 16 bases separated the two germline ends. The CDR3 spans 16 residues. Germline V gene lookup returns CDR1 SGHVS and CDR2 FNYEAQ. The chain's CDR3 is CASSNPGAAANYGYTF. Here the CDR3 DNA reads TGTGCCAGCAGCAACCCGGGGGCGGCCGCTAACTATGGCTACACCTTC.

This clonotype was detected only a few times. The chain has TRBV5-5 and TRBJ1-2; D call uncertain. V shed 3 bases and J shed 2 bases, with 8 bases lying between them. Per germline, CDR1 SGHKS and CDR2 YYEKEE (reference sequence). The CDR3 sequence is 13 residues long. The CDR3 reads CASSWGGNYGYTF. CDR3 in DNA: TGTGCCAGCAGCTGGGGTGGAAACTATGGCTACACCTTC.

The sample holds many counts of this clonotype. The chain carries TRBV9 and TRBJ2-7; tentatively, D is TRBD2 (6 bases). V dropped 0 bases and J dropped 7 bases, with 11 bases sitting between them. The germline gives CDR1 SGDLS, CDR2 YYNGEE. The CDR3 runs to 13 residues. The CDR3, as DNA: TGTGCCAGCAGCGTAGAGGGAGGAGGTGAGCAGTACTTC. Amino acids: CASSVEGGGEQYF.

In its sample, this clonotype was seen many times. The DNA for the CDR3 is TGCAGTGCTAAGGGGACAGGGGGGGAGGTAGATACGCAGTATTTT. Protein sequence: CSAKGTGGEVDTQYF. This sequence joins TRBV20-1 and TRBJ2-3; 11 bases line up with TRBD1. The length of the CDR3 is 15 residues. J gave up 5 bases and V 4 bases, and 8 bases lay outside the gene matches. The V gene's germline CDR1 is DFQATT and CDR2 SNEGSKA (reference sequence).

The genes are TRBV7-6 and TRBJ2-1; D gene ambiguous. The CDR3 totals 13 residues. The V gene's germline CDR1 is SGHVS and CDR2 FNYEAQ. Trimming stripped 5 bases from V and 3 bases from J, with 8 bases between. CDR3 nucleotide sequence: TGTGCCAGCAGCCGCGACGGCTACAATGAGCAGTTCTTC. Translating gives CASSRDGYNEQFF.

This clonotype was seen only a few times. The chain joins TRBV12-3 or TRBV12-4 to TRBJ1-2, with TRBD1 matching 7 bases. V lost 7 bases to trimming and J lost 5 bases; unmatched junction nucleotides: 7. CDR3 length: 13 amino acids. DNA of the CDR3: TGTGCCAGCACATGGGACAGCTCATATGGCTACACCTTC. It yields the protein CASTWDSSYGYTF.

This clonotype was picked up many times. The V call is TRBV20-1, the J call TRBJ2-7; tentatively, D is TRBD1 (6 bases). CDR1 DFQATT and CDR2 SNEGSKA come from the germline V gene (reference sequence). This CDR3 is 13 amino acids long. V lost 7 bases to trimming and J lost 2 bases, with 15 bases between them. In nucleotides, the CDR3 is TGCAGTGTCAGCGCGACAGGCCCCTACGAGCAGTACGTC. Encoded protein: CSVSATGPYEQYV.

This chain links TRBV20-1 with TRBJ1-1; D ambiguous. The germline CDR1 and CDR2 sequences are DFQATT and SNEGSKA (reference sequence). Between the trimmed V and J ends, which lost 3 bases and 4 bases, there was a span of 3 bases. The CDR3 spans 10 residues. CDR3 DNA: TGCAGTGCTAGTTCCACTGAAGCTTTCTTT. Translation: CSASSTEAFF.